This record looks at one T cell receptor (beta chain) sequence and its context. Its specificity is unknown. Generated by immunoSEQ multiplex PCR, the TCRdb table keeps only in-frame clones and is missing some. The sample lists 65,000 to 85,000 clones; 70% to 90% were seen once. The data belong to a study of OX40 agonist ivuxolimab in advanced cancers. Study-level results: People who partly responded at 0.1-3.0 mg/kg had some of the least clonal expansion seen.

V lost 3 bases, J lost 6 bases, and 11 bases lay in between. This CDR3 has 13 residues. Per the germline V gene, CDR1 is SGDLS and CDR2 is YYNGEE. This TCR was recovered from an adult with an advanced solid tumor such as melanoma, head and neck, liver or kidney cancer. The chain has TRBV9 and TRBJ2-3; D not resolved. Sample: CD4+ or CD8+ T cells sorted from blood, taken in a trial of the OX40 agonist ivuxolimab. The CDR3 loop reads CASSDFYGDTQYF. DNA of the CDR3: TGTGCCAGCAGCGATTTTTATGGGGATACGCAGTATTTT.